The 30 T cell receptor beta chains below come from one sample, sequenced in a study of blood T cells in healthy people across ages. Next came a second PCR, run for about 6 to 11 cycles, which used a sample-barcoded 5' primer along with a J-beta primer mix. MiXCR, run by TCRdb on the 5' RACE reads, gives a single entry per CDR3 protein. The sample lists about 1.4 million distinct CDR3 sequences; 59% were seen once. Sequencing was done on a sample of blood. The receptor set was obtained from a man between 18 and 29 years old in good health.

This sequence joins TRBV25-1 and TRBJ2-7; 7 positions match TRBD1. This CDR3 contains 14 residues. Germline V gene lookup returns CDR1 MGHDK and CDR2 SYGVNS. The trim removed 6 bases at V and 0 bases at J, leaving 5 bases unmatched. CDR3 amino acids: CASRGQLDSYEQYF. CDR3 in DNA: TGTGCCAGCAGGGGACAGCTGGACTCCTACGAGCAGTACTTC.

J is TRBJ2-7 and V is TRBV20-1, with 9 bases that match TRBD2. This CDR3 is built from 14 residues. In germline, CDR1 is DFQATT, CDR2 SNEGSKA (reference sequence). The V gene end was trimmed by 2 bases and the J gene end by 4 bases; junction bases not matched to a gene: 6. As DNA, the CDR3 is TGCAGTGCTAGACATCCTAGCGGGGTTTACGAGCAGTACTTC. Translating it yields CSARHPSGVYEQYF.

The chain combines TRBV20-1 with TRBJ1-4, with D possibly being TRBD1 (5 bases). This CDR3 spans 17 amino acids. Germline V gene lookup returns CDR1 DFQATT and CDR2 SNEGSKA (reference sequence). Trimming left V 5 bases short and J 2 bases short, with 21 bases between. The CDR3 DNA is TGCAGTGCTCGGGGGGGTCGGGGGATAACTACTAATGAAAAACTGTTTTTT. Translating gives CSARGGRGITTNEKLFF.

This clonotype came up a few times. This chain connects TRBV28 to TRBJ2-4; perhaps D is TRBD1 or TRBD2 (5 bases each). The J call may be incorrect, as the DNA end agrees better with TRBJ2-7. Germline values: CDR1 MDHEN, CDR2 SYDVKM. CDR3 length equals 14 residues. CDR3 bases: TGTGCCAGCACCAAAGGTTGGGGGAACTACGAGCAGTACTTC. Amino acids: CASTKGWGNYEQYF.

There are a few counts of this clonotype. The V gene is TRBV5-1, the J gene TRBJ2-5; D remains unclear. Trimming took off 1 base at V and 5 bases at J, with 18 bases between the two ends. The germline CDR1 and CDR2 sequences are SGHRS and YFSETQ. The CDR3 runs to 16 residues. CDR3 sequence (DNA): TGCGCCAGCAGCTTGACGCTTAGCCTCAGTGGGGAGACCCAGTACTTC. This translates into CASSLTLSLSGETQYF. The whole variable domain, filled in from reference TRBV5-1 and TRBJ2-5, reads KAGVTQTPRYLIKTRGQQVTLSCSPISGHRSVSWYQQTPGQGLQFLFEYFSETQRNKGNFPGRFSGRQFSNSRSEMNVSTLELGDSALYLCASSLTLSLSGETQYFGPGTRLLVL.

This clonotype appeared a few times. The chain has TRBV27 and TRBJ1-1, with D perhaps TRBD1 (5 bases). This CDR3 is built from 11 residues. CDR1 and CDR2 (germline): MNHEY, SMNVEV (reference sequence). V was clipped by 4 bases and J by 11 bases, with 11 bases between them. The CDR3 sequence: CASSWGGEAFF. CDR3 bases: TGTGCCAGCAGTTGGGGGGGAGAGGCTTTCTTT.

The V call is TRBV4-2, the J call TRBJ2-1; 11 bases map to TRBD2. The junction had 8 bases not matched to a gene; V was cut back by 1 base and J by 3 bases. The germline V gene encodes CDR1 LGHNA and CDR2 YNFKEQ. CDR3 length: 18 amino acids. CDR3 bases: TGTGCCAGCAGCCAAGGCCCGGGACTAGCGGTGGGCTACAATGAGCAGTTCTTC. Protein product: CASSQGPGLAVGYNEQFF.

V usage is TRBV13 and J usage is TRBJ2-1; possibly TRBD2 for D (7 bases). CDR1 is PRHDT, CDR2 FYEKMQ, per germline (reference sequence). This CDR3 is built from 13 residues. V lost 5 bases, J lost 14 bases, and 19 bases lay in between. The CDR3 loop reads CASSHRGGVMKFF. In DNA, the CDR3 is TGTGCCAGCAGCCATAGGGGGGGGGTTATGAAGTTCTTC.

The V gene is TRBV7-2, the J gene TRBJ1-2; no reliable D call. CDR1 and CDR2 from the germline V gene are SGHTA and FQGNSA. The ends were cut back, 5 bases at V and 7 bases at J, with 11 bases in the middle. The CDR3 has 12 residues. This CDR3 reads CASSPTVSGYTF. As DNA, the CDR3 is TGTGCCAGCAGCCCAACCGTCTCTGGCTACACCTTC.

This chain connects TRBV4-1 to TRBJ2-5, with D uncertain. The CDR3 has 13 amino acids. The V end was cut by 0 bases, the J end by 3 bases, with 5 bases between. From germline, CDR1 is MGHRA and CDR2 YSYEKL. CDR3 in amino acids: CASSQEPEETQYF. The CDR3 DNA follows: TGCGCCAGCAGCCAAGAACCTGAAGAGACCCAGTACTTC.

V usage is TRBV5-6 and J usage is TRBJ2-7, with TRBD1 identical over 12 bases. The CDR3 sequence is 15 residues long. Germline assignment: CDR1 SGHDT and CDR2 YYEEEE. Germline trimming cut 4 bases from V and 5 bases from J; bases unmatched to any gene: 7. CDR3 sequence (DNA): TGTGCCAGCAGCCGGGCCGGGACAGGGGGCAACGAGCAGTACTTC. Translated: CASSRAGTGGNEQYF.

J is TRBJ1-2 and V is TRBV5-5; no clear D. V shed 5 bases and J shed 8 bases, with 13 bases lying between them. Germline lookup yields CDR1 SGHKS and CDR2 YYEKEE (reference sequence). The CDR3 totals 12 residues. The CDR3 loop reads CASSFGREGYTF. The CDR3 coding sequence is TGTGCCAGCAGTTTTGGACGTGAGGGCTACACCTTC.

There are a few counts of this clonotype. The rearrangement joins TRBV29-1 to TRBJ2-7; D ambiguous. The CDR3 has 13 amino acids. From germline, CDR1 is SQVTM and CDR2 ANQGSEA. Trimming removed 2 bases from V and 3 bases from J, with 11 bases in between. The CDR3 nucleotides are TGCAGCGTTGAATTTGGACGGCGCTACGAGCAGTACTTC. Its translation is CSVEFGRRYEQYF.

The rearrangement links TRBV27 to TRBJ2-7; TRBD2 might be the D (5 bases). Germline V CDR1 and CDR2: MNHEY, SMNVEV (reference sequence). CDR3 length equals 16 residues. V was trimmed by 5 bases and J by 0 bases, leaving 17 bases between them. The CDR3 bases are TGTGCCAGCAGTCCCGCCGGTGCGGACTTCTCCTACGAGCAGTACTTC. It translates to CASSPAGADFSYEQYF.

The rearrangement joins TRBV7-9 to TRBJ2-7; 8 bases line up with TRBD2. From germline, CDR1 is SEHNR and CDR2 FQNEAQ (reference sequence). The junction had 8 bases not matched to a gene; V was cut back by 4 bases and J by 3 bases. This CDR3 is built from 15 residues. CDR3 coding DNA: TGTGCCAGCAGCTCCCCTGAGCGGGAGCTCTACGAGCAGTACTTC. Protein product: CASSSPERELYEQYF.

Comment on this clonotype: The junction and the germline gene differ at one end; a read error may be behind it. The chain combines TRBV5-1 with TRBJ2-7; TRBD1 agrees at 11 bases. CDR3 length: 16 amino acids. Germline V CDR1 and CDR2: SGHRS, YFSETQ. CDR3 bases: TGCGCCAGCAGCTTGGCCGGGACAGGGGGTATTCACGAGCTGTACTTC. This encodes CASSLAGTGGIHELYF.

The chain joins TRBV29-1 to TRBJ2-2, with 9 bases identical to TRBD1. There are 15 residues in the CDR3. The germline V gene has CDR1 SQVTM and CDR2 ANQGSEA. V shed 7 bases, J shed 3 bases, and the junction held 9 bases outside the gene matches. This chain's CDR3 is CSAQGQGFDTGELFF. The CDR3 DNA follows: TGCAGCGCCCAGGGACAGGGATTCGACACCGGGGAGCTGTTTTTT.

J is TRBJ1-2 and V is TRBV25-1; weak D call: TRBD1 (6 bases). V was shortened by 10 bases and J by 4 bases, with 13 bases between the two germline ends. The germline V gene encodes CDR1 MGHDK and CDR2 SYGVNS. This CDR3 contains 12 residues. CDR3 amino acids: CATQGLGYGYTF. CDR3 in DNA: TGTGCCACCCAGGGGTTAGGCTATGGCTACACCTTC.

The chain joins TRBV9 to TRBJ1-6; D remains ambiguous. CDR1 and CDR2 from the germline V gene are SGDLS and YYNGEE. The CDR3 is made up of 16 amino acids. V dropped 4 bases and J dropped 3 bases, with 14 bases sitting between them. The DNA of the CDR3 is TGTGCCAGCAGCCCCCCGCCGGGAATCTATAATTCACCCCTCCACTTT. The encoded protein is CASSPPPGIYNSPLHF.

This clonotype came up a few times. An end of the junction differs from the germline gene, which may be a read error. The genes are TRBV12-5 and TRBJ2-7; the match to TRBD2 covers 9 bases. CDR1 and CDR2 (germline): LGHNT, FRNRAP. The CDR3 runs to 18 residues. This CDR3 is CANGLVQGGLASFYEQYF. For the CDR3, the DNA is TGTGCTAATGGTTTGGTACAGGGTGGACTAGCGAGCTTCTACGAGCAGTACTTC.

This sequence joins TRBV12-3 or TRBV12-4 and TRBJ2-5, with 9 positions matching TRBD1. The DNA end lines up better with TRBJ2-7; the J call may be wrong. CDR3 size: 15 residues. The CDR3 region has the DNA TGTGCCAGCAGTTCCTCCGGGACAGGGTATGACGAGCAGTACTTC. Protein: CASSSSGTGYDEQYF.

The gene calls are TRBV29-1 and TRBJ1-2; 11 bases map to TRBD1. Germline V gene lookup returns CDR1 SQVTM and CDR2 ANQGSEA. The CDR3 is made up of 14 amino acids. The V gene end was trimmed by 8 bases and the J gene end by 4 bases; junction bases not matched to a gene: 9. The chain's CDR3 is CSTGTGGIGYGYTF. CDR3 coding DNA: TGCAGCACCGGGACAGGGGGGATAGGCTATGGCTACACCTTC.

The chain has TRBV29-1 and TRBJ1-1; tentatively, D is TRBD1 (6 bases). Trimming cost V 7 bases and J 7 bases, with 19 bases left between them. The V gene's germline CDR1 is SQVTM and CDR2 ANQGSEA. The CDR3 loop spans 13 amino acids. The DNA for the CDR3 is TGCAGCGGTCGGGACACGTCAAATCTTGAAGCTTTCTTT. The encoded protein is CSGRDTSNLEAFF.

As to this clonotype: Mismatch with germline at one junction end may stem from a read error. The chain recombines TRBV7-2 with TRBJ2-5, with TRBD1 identical over 7 bases. Germline V gene data show CDR1 as SGHTA and CDR2 as FQGNSA. The CDR3 is 15 amino acids. DNA for the CDR3: TGCGCCAGCAGGCTGGGGACAGACCGCCGGGAGACCCAGTACTTC. This gives the protein CASRLGTDRRETQYF.

The chain carries TRBV20-1 and TRBJ2-7; D ambiguous. The CDR3 is 15 amino acids. CDR1 is DFQATT, CDR2 SNEGSKA, per germline (reference sequence). Trimming shortened V by 1 base and J by 0 bases, and 13 bases separated the two germline ends. CDR3 residues: CSARVLDGSSYEQYF. For the CDR3, the DNA is TGCAGTGCTAGAGTCCTGGATGGAAGCTCCTACGAGCAGTACTTC.

The rearrangement joins TRBV14 to TRBJ1-1; 12 bases align to TRBD1. Germline CDR1 SGHDN, CDR2 FVKESK. The trim removed 3 bases at V and 3 bases at J, leaving 2 bases unmatched. There are 15 residues in the CDR3. In DNA, the CDR3 is TGTGCCAGCAGCCAGGGACAGGGGGCAGACACTGAAGCTTTCTTT. Its translation: CASSQGQGADTEAFF.

V gene TRBV29-1 combines with J gene TRBJ1-4; D remains ambiguous. Trimming shortened V by 4 bases and J by 5 bases, and 11 bases separated the two germline ends. CDR1 and CDR2 from the germline V gene are SQVTM and ANQGSEA. This CDR3 spans 13 amino acids. The CDR3 sequence: CSVVDGENEKLFF. In DNA form, the CDR3 reads TGCAGCGTTGTCGACGGGGAAAATGAAAAACTGTTTTTT.

This clonotype was recorded only once. CDR3 coding DNA: TGTGCCAGCAGCTTAGGTAGCGCTCCCGGGTACGAGCAGTACTTC. This translates into CASSLGSAPGYEQYF. The chain employs TRBV7-2 and TRBJ2-5, with D possibly matching TRBD2 (5 bases). Judging by the DNA end, TRBJ2-7 fits better; the J call may be wrong. The length of the CDR3 is 15 residues. The V gene's germline CDR1 is SGHTA and CDR2 FQGNSA.

V usage is TRBV7-9 and J usage is TRBJ2-5, with D maybe TRBD2 (5 bases). Germline V gene data show CDR1 as SEHNR and CDR2 as FQNEAQ (reference sequence). This CDR3 is built from 18 residues. Trimming removed 7 bases from V and 1 base from J, with 25 bases in between. CDR3 amino acids: CASTERSRILSVQETQYF. CDR3 in DNA: TGTGCCAGCACTGAACGGAGCAGGATCCTTAGCGTCCAAGAGACCCAGTACTTC.

In this sample, this clonotype turned up a few times. The rearrangement links TRBV11-1 to TRBJ2-7, with TRBD2 matching 14 bases. V gave up 4 bases and J gave up 1 base; unmatched junction bases: 6. This CDR3 is 17 amino acids long. Germline V gene lookup returns CDR1 SGHAT and CDR2 FQDESV (reference sequence). The CDR3 DNA reads TGTGCCAGCAGCTCGGGACTAGCGGGAGTTCGTTCCTACGAGCAGTACTTC. As protein: CASSSGLAGVRSYEQYF.